What follows are 9 T cell receptor beta chains derived from one specimen sequenced in a study of OX40 agonist ivuxolimab in advanced cancers. The library was prepared using the immunoSEQ multiplex PCR assay. TCRdb holds this immuneACCESS table with in-frame rearrangements only. Some clones are missing; in checked studies, unresolved V genes explain under half, and the rest has no known cause. The sample table lists 65,000 to 85,000 clones, 70% to 90% of them with a count of one. The ten top clones hold around 2% of the sample. Material: CD4+ or CD8+ T cells sorted from blood, obtained in a trial of the OX40 agonist ivuxolimab. These receptors were collected from an adult with an advanced solid tumor such as melanoma, head and neck, liver or kidney cancer.

This chain uses TRBV18 with TRBJ2-5, with 9 bases fitting TRBD1. The CDR3 totals 14 residues. The V gene's germline CDR1 is KGHSH and CDR2 LQKENI. With 3 bases clipped from V and 5 bases from J, the junction kept 4 bases outside the gene matches. CDR3 sequence (DNA): TGTGCCAGCTCACCCTGGACAGGGGAGGAGACCCAGTACTTC. Translating it yields CASSPWTGEETQYF.

CDR3 in DNA: TGCAGTGTCCGGCTAGGGGGTGAGCAGTTCTTC. Translating it yields CSVRLGGEQFF. The chain couples TRBV20-1 to TRBJ2-1; the D gene is possibly TRBD1 (6 bases). CDR1 is DFQATT and CDR2 is SNEGSKA in the germline V gene (reference sequence). CDR3 length equals 11 residues. The V end was cut by 7 bases, the J end by 9 bases, with 13 bases between.

CDR3 bases: TGTGCCGGTCGGAAGCAGGGGGCTGGAAACACCATATATTTT. It encodes CAGRKQGAGNTIYF. This chain uses TRBV7-9 with TRBJ1-3; 7 bases fit TRBD1. Germline V CDR1 and CDR2: SEHNR, FQNEAQ (reference sequence). This CDR3 is built from 14 residues. V shed 11 bases, J shed 2 bases, and the junction held 9 bases outside the gene matches.

This clone was found once. The rearrangement joins TRBV28 to TRBJ2-1; TRBD1 is a possible D gene (5 bases). Germline lookup yields CDR1 MDHEN and CDR2 SYDVKM. With 3 bases removed from V and 8 bases from J, the gap between germline ends came to 17 bases. The CDR3 runs 15 residues. CDR3 sequence: CASSLMVGEGDEQFF. The CDR3 nucleotides are TGTGCCAGCAGTTTGATGGTAGGTGAAGGGGATGAGCAGTTCTTC.

The V call is TRBV7-9, the J call TRBJ2-7; D ambiguous. Between the trimmed V and J ends, which lost 5 bases and 5 bases, there was a span of 19 bases. There are 15 residues in the CDR3. CDR1 SEHNR and CDR2 FQNEAQ come from the germline V gene (reference sequence). CDR3 coding DNA: TGTGCCAGCAGCCATCCCCGACAAGGAGAGGACGAGCAGTACTTC. Protein: CASSHPRQGEDEQYF.

In its sample, this clone was seen a few times. The genes are TRBV28 and TRBJ2-7; the match to TRBD2 covers 11 bases. J lost 5 bases, V lost 9 bases, and 9 bases had no gene match. The germline gives CDR1 MDHEN, CDR2 SYDVKM. The CDR3 sequence is 14 residues long. The DNA for the CDR3 is TGTGCCAGTTACCCCGGGACTAGCGGCCACGAGCAGTACTTC. Residues: CASYPGTSGHEQYF.

This chain uses TRBV19 with TRBJ1-1; tentatively, D is TRBD1 (6 bases). V lost 4 bases and J 3 bases, leaving 9 bases between the germline ends. CDR3 length equals 13 residues. The germline V gene encodes CDR1 LNHDA and CDR2 SQIVND (reference sequence). CDR3 sequence reads: CASSKGGYTEAFF. The CDR3 nucleotides read TGTGCCAGTAGTAAAGGGGGGTACACTGAAGCTTTCTTT.

The chain couples TRBV18 to TRBJ1-1; D gene unclear. The CDR3 contains 13 residues. Germline assignment: CDR1 KGHSH and CDR2 LQKENI. Trimming stripped 3 bases from V and 5 bases from J, with 10 bases between. The CDR3: CASSPDGGTEAFF. DNA of the CDR3: TGTGCCAGCTCACCGGACGGAGGAACTGAAGCTTTCTTT.

The chain uses TRBV6-1 and TRBJ1-3; D is undetermined. The germline V and J ends were trimmed by 1 base and 6 bases, with 13 bases remaining between them. This CDR3 spans 15 amino acids. The germline V gene encodes CDR1 MNHNS and CDR2 SASEGT. CDR3 coding DNA: TGTGCCAGCAGTGAAGGCGGAGGGTCGGTAAACACCATATATTTT. Translating it yields CASSEGGGSVNTIYF.